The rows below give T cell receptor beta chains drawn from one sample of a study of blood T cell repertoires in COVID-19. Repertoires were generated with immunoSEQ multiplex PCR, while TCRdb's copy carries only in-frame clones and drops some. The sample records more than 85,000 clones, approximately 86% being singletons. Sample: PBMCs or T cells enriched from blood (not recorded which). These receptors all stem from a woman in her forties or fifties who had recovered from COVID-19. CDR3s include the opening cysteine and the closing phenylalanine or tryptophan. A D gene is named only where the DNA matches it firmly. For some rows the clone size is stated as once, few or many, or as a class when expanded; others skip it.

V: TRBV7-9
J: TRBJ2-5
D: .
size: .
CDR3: CASSQVLLLRQGKETQYF
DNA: TGTGCCAGCAGCCAGGTCCTCCTCTTGAGGCAGGGCAAAGAGACCCAGTACTTC

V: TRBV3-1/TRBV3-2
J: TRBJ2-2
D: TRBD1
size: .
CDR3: CASSHILGGWTGTNTGELFF
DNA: TGTGCCAGCAGCCACATCTTGGGGGGCTGGACAGGGACCAACACCGGGGAGCTGTTTTTT

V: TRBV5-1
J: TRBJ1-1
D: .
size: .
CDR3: CASSSQSGDTEAFF
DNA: TGCGCCAGCAGCAGTCAGTCAGGGGACACTGAAGCTTTCTTT

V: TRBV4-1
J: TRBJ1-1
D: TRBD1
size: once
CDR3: CASSQRQGNTEAFF
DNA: TGCGCCAGCAGCCAAAGACAGGGAAACACTGAAGCTTTCTTT

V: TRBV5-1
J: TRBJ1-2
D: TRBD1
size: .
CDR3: CASSHGDSANYGYTF
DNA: TGCGCCAGCAGTCATGGGGACAGCGCTAACTATGGCTACACCTTC

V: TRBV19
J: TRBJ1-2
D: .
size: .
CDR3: CASSAQGILYGYTF
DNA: TGTGCCAGTAGTGCTCAGGGAATACTTTATGGCTACACCTTC

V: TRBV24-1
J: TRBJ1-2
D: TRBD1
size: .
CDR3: CATSASTGFGSGYTF
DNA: TGTGCCACCAGTGCCTCGACAGGGTTCGGGTCCGGCTACACCTTC

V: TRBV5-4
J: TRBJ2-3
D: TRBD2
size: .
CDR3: CASSKTSGRTDTQYF
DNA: TGTGCCAGCAGCAAGACTAGCGGGCGCACAGATACGCAGTATTTT

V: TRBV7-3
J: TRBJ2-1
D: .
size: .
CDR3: CASSPPGGNEQFF
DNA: TGTGCCAGCAGCCCTCCAGGAGGGAATGAGCAGTTCTTC

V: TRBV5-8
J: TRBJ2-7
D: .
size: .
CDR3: CASSPYRGGGDEQYF
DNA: TGTGCCAGCAGCCCATACAGGGGGGGAGGTGACGAGCAGTACTTC

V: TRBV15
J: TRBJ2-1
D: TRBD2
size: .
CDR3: CATSRALAGGSDEQFF
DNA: TGTGCCACCAGCAGAGCACTAGCGGGAGGGTCCGATGAGCAGTTCTTC

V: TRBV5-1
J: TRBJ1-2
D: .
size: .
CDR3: CASSLSPGDYGYTF
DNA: TGCGCCAGCAGCTTGAGTCCAGGGGATTATGGCTACACCTTC

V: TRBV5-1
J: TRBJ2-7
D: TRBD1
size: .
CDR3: CASSWTGGSYEQYF
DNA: TGCGCCAGCAGCTGGACAGGGGGGTCCTACGAGCAGTACTTC

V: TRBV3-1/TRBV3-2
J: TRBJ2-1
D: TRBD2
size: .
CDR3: CASSLSGRAFYNEQFF
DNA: TGTGCCAGCAGCCTTAGCGGGAGGGCCTTCTACAATGAGCAGTTCTTC

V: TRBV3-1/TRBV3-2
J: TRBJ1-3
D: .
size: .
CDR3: CASSQGQPGTSGNTIYF
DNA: TGTGCCAGCAGCCAAGGTCAACCAGGTACTTCTGGAAACACCATATATTTT

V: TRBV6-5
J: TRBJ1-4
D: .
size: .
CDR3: CASKVPLEDEKLFF
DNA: TGTGCCAGCAAGGTCCCCTTGGAGGATGAAAAACTGTTTTTT

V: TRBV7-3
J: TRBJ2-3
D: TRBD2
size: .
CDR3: CASSTTGTSGTTQYF
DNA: TGTGCCAGCAGCACGACCGGGACTAGCGGGACTACGCAGTATTTT

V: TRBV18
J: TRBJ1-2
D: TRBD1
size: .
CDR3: CASSRGQPPNYGYTF
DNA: TGTGCCAGCTCACGGGGACAGCCCCCTAACTATGGCTACACCTTC

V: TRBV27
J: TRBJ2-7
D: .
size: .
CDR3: CASSLGHTYEQYF
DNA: TGTGCCAGCAGTTTAGGCCACACCTACGAGCAGTACTTC

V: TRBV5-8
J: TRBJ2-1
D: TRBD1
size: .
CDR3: CASSARDRGLNEQFF
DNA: TGTGCCAGCAGCGCCCGGGACAGGGGGCTTAATGAGCAGTTCTTC

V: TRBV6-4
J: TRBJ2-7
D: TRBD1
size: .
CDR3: CASRTSTPRGQAERYEQYF
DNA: TGTGCCAGCAGGACCTCCACGCCTAGGGGACAGGCCGAACGCTACGAGCAGTACTTC

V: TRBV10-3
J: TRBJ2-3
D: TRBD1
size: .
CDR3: CAISKQGYDTDTQYF
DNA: TGTGCCATCAGCAAACAGGGGTACGACACAGATACGCAGTATTTT

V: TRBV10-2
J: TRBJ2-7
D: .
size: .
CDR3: CASSELTVEQYF
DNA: TGCGCCAGCAGTGAGTTGACTGTAGAGCAGTACTTC

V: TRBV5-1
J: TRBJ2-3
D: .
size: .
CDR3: CASSGPDRGGGTDTQYF
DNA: TGCGCCAGCAGCGGCCCCGACAGGGGAGGGGGGACAGATACGCAGTATTTT

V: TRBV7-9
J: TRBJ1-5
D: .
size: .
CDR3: CASSSTQGINQPQHF
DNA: TGTGCCAGCAGCTCTACCCAGGGAATTAATCAGCCCCAGCATTTT

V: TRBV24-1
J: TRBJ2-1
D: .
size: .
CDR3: CATSDHPTTNEQFF
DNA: TGTGCCACCAGTGACCACCCAACTACGAATGAGCAGTTCTTC

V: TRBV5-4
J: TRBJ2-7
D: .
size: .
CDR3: CASSRAGTAEQYF
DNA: TGTGCCAGCAGCCGCGCGGGCACGGCGGAGCAGTACTTC

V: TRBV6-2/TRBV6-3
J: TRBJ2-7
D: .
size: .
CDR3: CASSSVVEQYF
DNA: TGTGCCAGCAGTTCGGTAGTTGAGCAGTACTTC

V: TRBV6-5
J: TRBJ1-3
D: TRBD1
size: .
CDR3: CASSYWDRGNTIYF
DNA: TGTGCCAGCAGTTACTGGGACAGGGGTAACACCATATATTTT

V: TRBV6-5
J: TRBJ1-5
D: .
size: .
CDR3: CASSQAGYSNQPQHF
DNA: TGTGCCAGCAGCCAGGCTGGGTACAGCAATCAGCCCCAGCATTTT

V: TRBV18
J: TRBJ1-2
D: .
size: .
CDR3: CASSPLADTNYGYTF
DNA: TGTGCCAGCTCACCATTGGCAGACACTAACTATGGCTACACCTTC

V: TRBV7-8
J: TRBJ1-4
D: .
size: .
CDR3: CASSLELGERAKLFF
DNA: TGTGCCAGCAGCTTAGAGTTGGGAGAGCGGGCAAAACTGTTTTTT

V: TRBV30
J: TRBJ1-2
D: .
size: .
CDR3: CASSRSYGYTF
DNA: TGTGCCTCATCTAGGTCGTATGGCTACACCTTC

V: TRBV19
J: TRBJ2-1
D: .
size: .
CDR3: CASSSSGSSYNEQFF
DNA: TGTGCCAGTAGTTCCAGCGGAAGCTCCTACAATGAGCAGTTCTTC

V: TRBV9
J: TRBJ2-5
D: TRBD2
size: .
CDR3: CASSVSGLAEETQYF
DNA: TGTGCCAGCAGCGTATCGGGACTAGCGGAAGAGACCCAGTACTTC

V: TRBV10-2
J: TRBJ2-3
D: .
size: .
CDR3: CASRDSGERTDTQYF
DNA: TGCGCCAGCAGGGACAGCGGAGAACGCACAGATACGCAGTATTTT

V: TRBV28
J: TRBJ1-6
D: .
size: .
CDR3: CASSPTVGGSPLHF
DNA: TGTGCCAGCAGTCCAACGGTGGGAGGTTCACCCCTCCACTTT

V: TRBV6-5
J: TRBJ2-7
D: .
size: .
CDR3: CASHKRGGVSYEQYF
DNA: TGTGCCAGCCACAAAAGGGGGGGGGTCTCCTACGAGCAGTACTTC

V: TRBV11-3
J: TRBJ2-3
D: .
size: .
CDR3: CASSLDGGDTQYF
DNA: TGTGCCAGCAGCCTGGACGGGGGAGATACGCAGTATTTT

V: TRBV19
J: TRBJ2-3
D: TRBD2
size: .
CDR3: CASSIGGGADTQYF
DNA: TGTGCCAGTAGTATCGGGGGAGGGGCAGATACGCAGTATTTT

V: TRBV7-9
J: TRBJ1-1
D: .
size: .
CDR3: CASSASTGRGTEAFF
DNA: TGTGCCAGCAGCGCCTCGACAGGACGCGGCACTGAAGCTTTCTTT

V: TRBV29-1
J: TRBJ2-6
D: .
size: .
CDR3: CSVDPGSGANVLTF
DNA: TGCAGCGTTGATCCGGGGTCTGGGGCCAACGTCCTGACTTTC

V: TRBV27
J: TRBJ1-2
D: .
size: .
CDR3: CASSLTAAPYGYTF
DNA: TGTGCCAGCAGTTTAACTGCGGCCCCCTATGGCTACACCTTC

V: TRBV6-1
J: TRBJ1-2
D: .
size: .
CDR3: CASSETSTNYGYTF
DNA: TGTGCCAGCAGTGAGACATCAACTAACTATGGCTACACCTTC

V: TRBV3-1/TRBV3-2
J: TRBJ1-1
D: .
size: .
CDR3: CASSQAGVSTEAFF
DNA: TGTGCCAGCAGCCAAGCGGGGGTAAGTACTGAAGCTTTCTTT

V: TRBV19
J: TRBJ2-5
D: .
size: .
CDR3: CACGGLETQYF
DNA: TGTGCCTGTGGAGGGCTAGAGACCCAGTACTTC

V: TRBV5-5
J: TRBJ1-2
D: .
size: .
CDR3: CASSLTGPYGYTF
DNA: TGTGCCAGCAGCTTGACAGGCCCCTATGGCTACACCTTC

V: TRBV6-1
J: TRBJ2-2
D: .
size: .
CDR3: CASSERGSERNTGELFF
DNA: TGTGCCAGCAGTGAAAGGGGGTCTGAAAGAAACACCGGGGAGCTGTTTTTT

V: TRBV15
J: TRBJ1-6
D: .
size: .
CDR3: CATSRVTGPNSPLHF
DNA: TGTGCCACCAGCAGAGTTACAGGACCCAATTCACCCCTCCACTTT

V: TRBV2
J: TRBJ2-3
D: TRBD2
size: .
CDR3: CASWGLAGVDTQYF
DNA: TGTGCCAGCTGGGGACTAGCGGGGGTTGATACGCAGTATTTT

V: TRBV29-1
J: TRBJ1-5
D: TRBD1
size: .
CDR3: CSVGGQGDQPQHF
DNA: TGCAGCGTTGGAGGACAGGGAGATCAGCCCCAGCATTTT

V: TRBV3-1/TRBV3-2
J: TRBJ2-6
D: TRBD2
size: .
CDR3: CASSQDIAGGPLYGANVLTF
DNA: TGTGCCAGCAGCCAAGACATAGCGGGAGGACCCCTTTACGGGGCCAACGTCCTGACTTTC

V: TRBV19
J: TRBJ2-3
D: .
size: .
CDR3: CASSIGFRGLADTQYF
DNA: TGTGCCAGTAGTATAGGATTCCGGGGGTTAGCAGATACGCAGTATTTT

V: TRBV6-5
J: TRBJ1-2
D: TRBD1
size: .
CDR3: CASSPGQGIIGYTF
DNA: TGTGCCAGCAGCCCGGGACAGGGCATTATAGGCTACACCTTC

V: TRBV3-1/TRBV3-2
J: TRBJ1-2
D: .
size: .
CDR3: CASSSRTERWSF
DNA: TGTGCCAGCAGCTCCCGGACAGAGCGTTGGTCCTTC